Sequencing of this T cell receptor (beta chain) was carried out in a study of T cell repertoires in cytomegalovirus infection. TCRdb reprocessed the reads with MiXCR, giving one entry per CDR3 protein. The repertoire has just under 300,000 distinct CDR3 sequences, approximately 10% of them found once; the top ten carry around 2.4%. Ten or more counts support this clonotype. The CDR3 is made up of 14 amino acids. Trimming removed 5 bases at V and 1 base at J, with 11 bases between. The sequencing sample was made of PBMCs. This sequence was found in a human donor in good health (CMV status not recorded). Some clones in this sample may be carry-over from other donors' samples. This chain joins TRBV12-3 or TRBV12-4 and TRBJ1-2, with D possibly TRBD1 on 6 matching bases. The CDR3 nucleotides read TGTGCCAGCAGTCGGGGGGCGGGTAACTATGGCTACACCTTC. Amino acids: CASSRGAGNYGYTF.